Ten or more counts support the clone carrying this T cell receptor beta chain. The antigen is undetermined. CDR3-region Arm-PCR and iRepertoire HTBI primers produced the TCR beta libraries. MiXCR, run by TCRdb on the multiplex PCR reads, gives a single entry per CDR3 protein. This sample has roughly 400,000 distinct CDR3 sequences; 21% occur once, and the top ten carry 14%. This CDR3 is 16 amino acids long. Trimming took off 10 bases at V and 3 bases at J, with 24 bases between the two ends. Germline V gene lookup returns CDR1 SNHLY and CDR2 FYNNEI. The time point denotes: persistent/refractory GD, antithyroid drugs over 5 years with positive TRAb. PBMC-derived RNA was used for the TCR library. The record originates from a study of regulatory T cells in long-lasting Graves disease. Study-level points and caveats: It was in persistent disease that TRBV28, TRBJ1-2 and TRBJ2-5 were favored. It was peripheral blood alone, not thyroid tissue, that was studied.

Specimen: peripheral blood mononuclear cells (PBMCs), collected when the disease was refractory, from a patient treated with antithyroid drugs. This TCR was sampled from a female donor with Graves disease. The chain is built from TRBV2 and TRBJ1-2; the D gene is possibly TRBD1 (6 bases). The CDR3 DNA follows: TGTGCCATGGGGGGGACATCGTCAGTCGGAGACTATGGCTACACCTTC. Translated, it gives CAMGGTSSVGDYGYTF.